The 27 T cell receptor beta chains presented below share a single source sample, sequenced in a study of T cells expressing NK-cell markers. TCRdb re-called the 5' RACE reads, yielding one record per CDR3 amino acid sequence without DNA. The sample data list 200,000 to 300,000 distinct CDR3 sequences. Source material: blood T cells: a sorted CD56 or NKG2C T cell subset, CD4+ or CD8+ T cells, or bulk PBMC T cells (not recorded which). The receptors were sampled from a woman between 18 and 69 years old in good health.

The V and J genes are TRBV19 and TRBJ2-3; TCRdb's D call, TRBD1, is unchecked because there is no DNA. The CDR3 length is 17 residues. The germline V gene has CDR1 LNHDA and CDR2 SQIVND (reference sequence). CDR3 sequence reads: CASSPSTFPTTPDTQYF.

The V gene is TRBV29-1, the J gene TRBJ2-7; absent DNA, TCRdb's TRBD2 call cannot be checked. CDR1 is SQVTM and CDR2 is ANQGSEA in the germline V gene. There are 17 residues in the CDR3. CDR3 residues: CSVGSSSSGKANHEQYF.

This chain uses TRBV29-1 with TRBJ2-5; the TRBD1 assignment by TCRdb is unverifiable without DNA. This CDR3 comprises 15 residues. CDR1 SQVTM and CDR2 ANQGSEA come from the germline V gene. The CDR3 here is CSVGGSLHSQETQYF.

This sequence joins TRBV30 and TRBJ2-7; the TRBD1 assignment by TCRdb is unverifiable without DNA. This CDR3 region has 14 residues. Germline values: CDR1 GTSNPN, CDR2 SVGIG (reference sequence). The CDR3 here is CAWTPGHEAYEQYF.

The rearrangement links TRBV29-1 to TRBJ2-7; lacking DNA, the TRBD2 call made by TCRdb goes unchecked. The germline V gene has CDR1 SQVTM and CDR2 ANQGSEA. The CDR3 consists of 13 residues. The CDR3 protein is CSVGGGTPEEQYF.

This sequence joins TRBV5-1 and TRBJ1-4. There are 15 residues in the CDR3. Germline V lookup: CDR1 SGHRS, CDR2 YFSETQ. The CDR3 sequence is CASSLEAATNEKLFF. The complete variable domain, with remaining parts taken from reference TRBV5-1 and TRBJ1-4, reads KAGVTQTPRYLIKTRGQQVTLSCSPISGHRSVSWYQQTPGQGLQFLFEYFSETQRNKGNFPGRFSGRQFSNSRSEMNVSTLELGDSALYLCASSLEAATNEKLFFGSGTQLSVL.

This rearrangement joins TRBV7-3 to TRBJ2-1; TCRdb's D call of TRBD1 is untestable without DNA. The V gene's germline CDR1 is SGHTA and CDR2 FQGTGA. The CDR3 totals 15 residues. This CDR3 is CASSLWGGPNNEQFF.

CDR3: CASSSWDWGADTQYF. The J gene is TRBJ2-3, the V gene TRBV5-5; TCRdb names TRBD1, which stays unverified in the absence of DNA. This CDR3 region has 15 residues. Germline lookup yields CDR1 SGHKS and CDR2 YYEKEE (reference sequence). The whole variable domain, remainder taken from reference TRBV5-5 and TRBJ2-3, is DAGVTQSPTHLIKTRGQQVTLRCSPISGHKSVSWYQQVLGQGPQFIFQYYEKEERGRGNFPDRFSARQFPNYSSELNVNALLLGDSALYLCASSSWDWGADTQYFGPGTRLTVL.

The chain employs TRBV10-3 and TRBJ2-1; TCRdb's D call of TRBD1 is untestable without DNA. Germline V gene sequence: CDR1 ENHRY, CDR2 SYGVKD. The CDR3 consists of 16 residues. The CDR3: CAISDPRRGVHNEQFF.

The chain carries TRBV4-1 and TRBJ1-4. From germline, CDR1 is MGHRA and CDR2 YSYEKL. This CDR3 has 16 amino acids. The CDR3 reads CASSHSGTGLEEKLFF.

The chain employs TRBV5-1 and TRBJ2-3; TCRdb proposes TRBD1, but this gene call is untestable without DNA. From germline, CDR1 is SGHRS and CDR2 YFSETQ. The length of the CDR3 is 14 residues. The CDR3 loop is CASSLLQGGDTQYF.

The V gene is TRBV5-1, the J gene TRBJ2-3; the D call from TCRdb, TRBD1, cannot be confirmed without DNA. Germline V gene sequence: CDR1 SGHRS, CDR2 YFSETQ. This CDR3 spans 15 amino acids. This CDR3 is CASSLGTGWTDTQYF.

The chain has TRBV20-1 and TRBJ1-4; the TRBD1 assignment by TCRdb is unverifiable without DNA. The CDR3 is made up of 14 amino acids. The V gene's germline CDR1 is DFQATT and CDR2 SNEGSKA (reference sequence). The CDR3: CSAGAGARNEKLFF.

V and J are TRBV3-1 and TRBJ2-2; lacking DNA, the TRBD1 call made by TCRdb goes unchecked. Looked up from germline, CDR1 is LGHDT and CDR2 is YNNKEL (reference sequence). CDR3 length: 15 residues. The CDR3 loop reads CASSQPGRVTGELFF.

The chain uses TRBV3-1 and TRBJ2-5. Germline V gene sequence: CDR1 LGHDT, CDR2 YNNKEL (reference sequence). The CDR3 length is 14 residues. The CDR3 protein is CASSQDYGSETQYF.

The rearrangement uses TRBV20-1 and TRBJ1-5; with no DNA, the TCRdb D assignment of TRBD1 cannot be verified. CDR1 is DFQATT, CDR2 SNEGSKA, per germline (reference sequence). The CDR3 totals 17 residues. Here the CDR3 reads CSARANAGTGRNQPQHF.

The chain recombines TRBV12-3 or TRBV12-4 with TRBJ2-5; TCRdb outputs TRBD1, but without DNA this stays unchecked. The CDR3 has 14 amino acids. CDR3 loop: CASSIAGGQETQYF.

The chain uses TRBV6-5 and TRBJ1-2; TCRdb picks TRBD1, but there is no DNA to check that call. Germline CDR1 is MNHEY and CDR2 is SVGAGI. The CDR3 consists of 14 residues. The CDR3 loop is CASSYGGGYNGYTF.

This chain links TRBV6-1 with TRBJ1-5. CDR1 is MNHNS, CDR2 SASEGT, per germline. The CDR3 is 14 residues long. The CDR3 sequence: CASSAQYSNQPQHF.

This chain's CDR3 is CSASTRDLTDTQYF. The chain has TRBV20-1 and TRBJ2-3; TCRdb selects TRBD1, and the lack of DNA leaves this call unchecked. Germline CDR1 and CDR2: DFQATT and SNEGSKA (reference sequence). CDR3 length equals 14 residues.

The chain carries TRBV5-1 and TRBJ2-3. CDR3 length equals 14 residues. Germline CDR1 reads SGHRS; CDR2 reads YFSETQ. The CDR3 is CASSLALLRDTQYF.

The rearrangement uses TRBV7-3 and TRBJ2-2. Germline CDR1 reads SGHTA; CDR2 reads FQGTGA. The CDR3 covers 13 residues. The CDR3 here is CASSLQAYGELFF.

The chain links TRBV20-1 to TRBJ2-1; the D gene TCRdb calls, TRBD1, cannot be checked with no DNA. Germline V gives CDR1 DFQATT, CDR2 SNEGSKA (reference sequence). The CDR3 is 19 amino acids. This CDR3 reads CSARDLGQTDRRGNTEQFF.

The J gene is TRBJ2-1, the V gene TRBV7-2; TCRdb's D gene call, TRBD1, goes unchecked for lack of DNA. Germline loops: CDR1 SGHTA, CDR2 FQGNSA. CDR3 length: 16 residues. The CDR3 spells CASSNRGGLGNNEQFF.

This sequence joins TRBV5-1 and TRBJ2-5; the TRBD1 assignment by TCRdb is unverifiable without DNA. CDR1 is SGHRS, CDR2 YFSETQ, per germline. This CDR3 spans 15 amino acids. The CDR3 is CASSDQGQGFETQYF.

The chain employs TRBV7-3 and TRBJ1-1; TCRdb outputs TRBD1, but without DNA this stays unchecked. Germline CDR1 and CDR2: SGHTA and FQGTGA. The CDR3 contains 13 residues. CDR3: CASSTVGTEEAFF.

The genes are TRBV5-1 and TRBJ1-6. Germline CDR1 SGHRS, CDR2 YFSETQ. This CDR3 is 14 amino acids long. The CDR3 is CASSRSSDNSPLHF.